A single TCR beta chain is shown here with its context. Its target is unknown. Each TCR beta library was made by quantitative 5'-RACE that incorporated molecular barcodes. TCRdb independently ran MiXCR on the 5' RACE reads; one entry per CDR3 protein. The data hold 150,000 to 200,000 distinct CDR3 sequences, with under 15% observed a single time. This sample was taken from a study of CD8 T cells in ankylosing spondylitis. CDR3 length equals 13 residues. The germline V gene encodes CDR1 ENHRY and CDR2 SYGVKD. The V end was cut by 5 bases, the J end by 0 bases, with 2 bases between. Study-level findings and limits: Reportedly, matched ankylosing spondylitis synovial fluid was significantly enriched for disease-linked clones.

This TCR derives from a female donor with ankylosing spondylitis or in good health (not recorded which). The specimen sequenced was blood, either unsorted or a sorted T cell fraction (not recorded which). The rearrangement links TRBV10-3 to TRBJ2-6, with D hard to call. The CDR3 DNA sequence: TGTGCCATCAGTAGCTCTGGGGCCAACGTCCTGACTTTC. Its protein product is CAISSSGANVLTF.